This entry is about one T cell receptor beta chain. This specimen belongs to a study of blood T cells in healthy people across ages. The CDR3 spans 15 residues. The V segment lost 4 bases and the J segment 2 bases; nucleotides outside the gene matches: 6. Per the germline V gene, CDR1 is SGHRS and CDR2 is YFSETQ. The second PCR ran roughly 6 to 12 cycles with a sample-barcoded 5' primer and J-beta primers. A single record per CDR3 protein comes from TCRdb applying MiXCR to the 5' RACE reads. The table records 540,000 or so distinct CDR3 sequences, less than 25% of them present only once. These records were also assigned to another study, of T cells of mothers and their children.

The sequence was collected from a boy younger than 18 in good health. The rearrangement links TRBV5-1 to TRBJ1-2, with 9 positions matching TRBD1. Sequencing used blood. This CDR3 reads CASSQWDRANYGYTF. In nucleotides, the CDR3 is TGCGCCAGCAGCCAATGGGACAGGGCAAACTATGGCTACACCTTC.